A single sample is the source of the 5 T cell receptor beta chains below, sequenced in a study of vaccination and CD4 T cells after COVID-19. Described treatment: approximately 10-day PBMC culture with coronavirus spike peptide pools or control peptides (ViraFEST assay). Samples of CD4+ T cells were obtained from the unexposed donor before the COVID-19 pandemic (2011-2018). Sequenced with the Oncomine TCR Beta short-read assay was DNA taken from cultured CD4+ T cells. TCRdb used MiXCR to reprocess the PCR reads, holding one entry per CDR3 protein. The table shows more than 2,000 distinct CDR3 sequences, with roughly 55% occurring only once. These receptors are not linked to any known antigen. Sample: CD4+ T cells from blood, cultured in vitro. The receptors stem from a human donor in good health.

Only a few counts were recorded for this clonotype. The chain couples TRBV20-1 to TRBJ2-7; TRBD2 is a possible D gene (7 bases). The CDR3 totals 13 residues. The V gene's germline CDR1 is DFQATT and CDR2 SNEGSKA (reference sequence). V was shortened by 6 bases and J by 2 bases, with 14 bases between the two germline ends. CDR3 DNA: TGCAGTGCCCGGGGGGCAGGGGCCTACGAGCAGTACTTC. Its translation is CSARGAGAYEQYF.

The rearrangement uses TRBV9 and TRBJ2-3; 9 nucleotides align to TRBD2. Germline assignment: CDR1 SGDLS and CDR2 YYNGEE. V shed 0 bases, J shed 5 bases, and the junction held 4 bases outside the gene matches. The CDR3 extends over 15 amino acids. As DNA, the CDR3 is TGTGCCAGCAGCGTAGTAGCGGGAGTGGGAGATACGCAGTATTTT. Its protein is CASSVVAGVGDTQYF.

V and J are TRBV20-1 and TRBJ2-1, with a weak D call TRBD2 (6 bases). The length of the CDR3 is 13 residues. CDR1 and CDR2 (germline): DFQATT, SNEGSKA (reference sequence). V was pared by 5 bases and J by 9 bases, with 17 bases between. CDR3 loop: CSAPLATVGEQFF. CDR3 DNA sequence: TGCAGTGCTCCTCTAGCGACCGTGGGTGAGCAGTTCTTC.

The gene calls are TRBV14 and TRBJ2-7; 8 positions match TRBD1. The CDR3 consists of 15 residues. The germline V gene has CDR1 SGHDN and CDR2 FVKESK. V was clipped by 0 bases and J by 4 bases; unmatched bases: 5. In DNA form, the CDR3 reads TGTGCCAGCAGCCAAGATCGGAACAGGGGGTACGAGCAGTACTTC. It specifies CASSQDRNRGYEQYF.

V is TRBV18 and J is TRBJ2-1, with TRBD2 matching over 11 bases. The V gene end was trimmed by 5 bases and the J gene end by 5 bases; junction bases not matched to a gene: 5. This CDR3 spans 15 amino acids. Germline V CDR1 and CDR2: KGHSH, LQKENI. The CDR3 bases are TGTGCCAGCTCAATGACTAGCGGGATTAACAATGAGCAGTTCTTC. Amino acids: CASSMTSGINNEQFF.